This TCR beta chain stems from a study of blood T cells in healthy people across ages (dated by TCRdb to between 2015 and 2017). Background for the entire study: In model experiments, template switching captured roughly one uniquely barcoded TCR beta cDNA molecule for every two T cells. Donors of different ages were randomly distributed across sequencing lanes to avoid experimental bias. Donors were grouped into four age groups: young (average roughly 15 years), middle-aged (39), aged (approximately 67) and long-lived (around 82). To track age-related changes in TCR beta repertoire diversity, the study relied on deep sequencing normalized with unique cDNA molecular identifiers. Using the same blood draw, the study looked at two additional independent replicas of 1 million unique cDNA reads for two donors, one aged 18 to 30 and the other aged 80 or older.

Overall results and qualifications from the work: Total diversity estimates from one million sequenced T cells were considered lower bounds and underestimates. The percentage of naive T cells measured by flow cytometry correlated strongly with observed TCR beta diversity. Because profiling used bulk unsorted PBMCs, naive and antigen-experienced compartments could not be compared conclusively. Because donor CMV infection status was unknown, age-related changes in expanded clonotypes were potentially confounded. Compared with the aged group, more naive CD4+ T cells, fewer expanded clones and increased TCR diversity were shown by the long-lived group, suggesting age selection. As age increased, observed TCR beta diversity per million T cells dropped in a roughly linear way, and a significant reduction was already evident by age 40.

To prepare the library, 5' RACE was applied. The listed sequencing device is Illumina HiSeq 2500. A second about 7 to 12 cycle PCR used a sample-barcoded 5' primer and a J-beta primer mix. Each TCR beta cDNA molecule received a unique molecular identifier from a template-switch 5' adaptor carrying 12 random nucleotides. Each sample yielded at least 2.5 million CDR3-containing paired-end reads. The Mint cDNA synthesis kit, primed by a TRBC-specific oligonucleotide, was used to synthesize first-strand cDNA from all RNA. All cDNA was treated with uracil-DNA glycosylase and then went through a first 18-cycle PCR with the universal primers M1SS and BC2_uni_R. In the paper's pipeline: For normalization, 1 million high-quality reads, each with a distinct molecular identifier, were randomly selected from each sample. Reads sharing molecular identifiers were discarded rather than binned into consensus sequences. MiTCR, with a Q25 quality threshold and the strictest error-elimination algorithm, was used for CDR3 identification, clonotype clustering and error correction. A nonparametric unseen species model with Euler transformation was used to estimate a lower bound on total TCR beta diversity. TCRdb applied fastp at Q25 and MiXCR to the public reads, then kept only in-frame beta chains. All rows with the same CDR3 protein become a single entry with the most common DNA and genes. The V and J calls were determined by TCRdb, not by the authors. In all, the sample holds 890,000 or so distinct CDR3 sequences, and 62% of those were seen once. The biggest ten clones account for roughly 26% of the sample.

The roughly 42 donors, aged roughly 6 to 100 years, were systemically healthy Caucasian individuals from Russia. Ten milliliters of peripheral blood were drawn from each donor into EDTA-treated Vacutainer tubes. PBMCs were isolated by Ficoll-Paque density-gradient centrifugation, with at least 7 million obtained per sample. Trizol reagent was used to extract total RNA from PBMCs, with at least 5.5 micrograms per sample. For every donor, an aliquot of PBMCs went through flow cytometry to measure the percentages of naive CD45RAhigh/CD27high T cells. In this sample, this clonotype turned up many times. No cognate antigen has been identified for it. Base quality data are lacking; no much larger clone is found one base away. The sample was blood. The TCR sequence derives from a man in his thirties or forties in good health.

The CDR3 region has the sequence CASSQHPPGQGSETQYF. The DNA sequence reads TGCGCCAGCAGCCAGCATCCACCGGGACAGGGCTCCGAGACCCAGTACTTC. Recombination joined TRBV4-3 with TRBJ2-5; the central 9 bases match TRBD1. V trim: 3 bases; J trim: 5 bases; unmatched bases: 13. Inclusive of the bounding cysteine and phenylalanine, the CDR3 is 17 residues long. Only the CDR3 region is kept as DNA, spanning 51 bases read in frame from base 1. The germline V gene gives CDR1 as LGHNA and CDR2 as YSLEER.